The 2 T cell receptor beta chains given below trace back to one sample, sequenced in a study of cytomegalovirus exposure and HLA in healthy donors. PCR involved 60 Vbeta and 13 Jbeta primers. Data came from immunoSEQ multiplex PCR; TCRdb stores just in-frame clones and leaves some out. The sample consists of more than 90,000 clones, approximately 81% of them appearing once. Sequencing used PBMCs. The receptors stem from a woman between 65 and 79 years old in good health and CMV-seropositive.

This sequence joins TRBV25-1 and TRBJ1-3; maybe TRBD1 (5 bases). Trimming left V 5 bases short and J 1 base short, with 15 bases between. This CDR3 has 16 amino acids. Germline V gene data show CDR1 as MGHDK and CDR2 as SYGVNS. Here the CDR3 reads CASSSPGLQSGNTIYF. The CDR3 nucleotides are TGTGCCAGCAGTTCCCCGGGACTGCAGTCTGGAAACACCATATATTTT.

The J gene is TRBJ2-7, the V gene TRBV4-1, with 9 nucleotides matching TRBD1. V lost 4 bases, J lost 5 bases, and 9 bases stayed unmatched. The CDR3 extends over 15 amino acids. Germline CDR1 is MGHRA and CDR2 is YSYEKL. CDR3 nucleotides: TGCGCCAGCAGCCGAGGCGGGACAGGGTATAACGAGCAGTACTTC. This sequence encodes CASSRGGTGYNEQYF.